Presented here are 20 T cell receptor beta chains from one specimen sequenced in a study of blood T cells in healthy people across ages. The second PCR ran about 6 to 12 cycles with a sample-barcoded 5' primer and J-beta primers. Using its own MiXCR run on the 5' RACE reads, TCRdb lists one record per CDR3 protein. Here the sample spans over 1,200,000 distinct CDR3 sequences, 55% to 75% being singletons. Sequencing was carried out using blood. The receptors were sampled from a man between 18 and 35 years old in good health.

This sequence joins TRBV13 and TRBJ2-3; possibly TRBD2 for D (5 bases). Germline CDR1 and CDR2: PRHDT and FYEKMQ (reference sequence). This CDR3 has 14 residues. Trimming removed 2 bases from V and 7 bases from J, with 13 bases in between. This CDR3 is CASSLYRGPHTQYF. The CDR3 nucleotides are TGTGCCAGCAGCTTATACCGCGGGCCGCATACGCAGTATTTT.

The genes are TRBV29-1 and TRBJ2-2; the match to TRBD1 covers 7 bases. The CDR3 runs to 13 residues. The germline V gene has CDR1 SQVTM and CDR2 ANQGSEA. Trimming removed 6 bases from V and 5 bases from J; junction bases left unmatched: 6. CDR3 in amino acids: CSVTGQLTGELFF. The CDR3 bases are TGCAGCGTCACGGGACAGCTTACCGGGGAGCTGTTTTTT.

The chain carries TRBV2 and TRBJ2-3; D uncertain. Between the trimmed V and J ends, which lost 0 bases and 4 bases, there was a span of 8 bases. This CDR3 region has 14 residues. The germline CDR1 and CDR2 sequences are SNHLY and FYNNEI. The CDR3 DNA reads TGTGCCAGCAGTGAAGCGTTAGCTTCAGATACGCAGTATTTT. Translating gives CASSEALASDTQYF.

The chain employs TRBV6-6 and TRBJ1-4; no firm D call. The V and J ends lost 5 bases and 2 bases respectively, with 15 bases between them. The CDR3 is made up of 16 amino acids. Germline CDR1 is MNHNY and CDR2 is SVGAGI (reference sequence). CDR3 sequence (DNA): TGTGCCAGCAGTACGACCGTCGCTAGGACTAATGAAAAACTGTTTTTT. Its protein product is CASSTTVARTNEKLFF.

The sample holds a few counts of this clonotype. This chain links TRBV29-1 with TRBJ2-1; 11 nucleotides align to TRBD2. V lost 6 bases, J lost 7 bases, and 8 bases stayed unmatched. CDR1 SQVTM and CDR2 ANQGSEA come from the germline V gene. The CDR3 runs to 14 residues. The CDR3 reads CSVSTSGGRNEQFF. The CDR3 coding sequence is TGCAGCGTGAGTACTAGCGGGGGAAGGAATGAGCAGTTCTTC.

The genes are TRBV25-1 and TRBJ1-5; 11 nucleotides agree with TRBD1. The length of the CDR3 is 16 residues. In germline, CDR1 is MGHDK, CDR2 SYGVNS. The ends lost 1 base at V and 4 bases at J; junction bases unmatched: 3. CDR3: CASSESGQGANQPQHF. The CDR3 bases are TGTGCCAGCAGTGAATCAGGACAGGGGGCTAATCAGCCCCAGCATTTT.

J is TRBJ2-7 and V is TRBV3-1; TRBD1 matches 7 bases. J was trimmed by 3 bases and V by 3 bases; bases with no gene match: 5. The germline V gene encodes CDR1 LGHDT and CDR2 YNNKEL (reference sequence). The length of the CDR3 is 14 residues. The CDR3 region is CASSQGQSGYEQYF. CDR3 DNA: TGTGCCAGCAGCCAGGGACAGTCAGGCTACGAGCAGTACTTC.

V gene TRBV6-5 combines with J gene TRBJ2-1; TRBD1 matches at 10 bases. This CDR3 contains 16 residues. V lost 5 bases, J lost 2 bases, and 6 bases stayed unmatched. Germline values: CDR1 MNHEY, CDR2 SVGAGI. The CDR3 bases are TGTGCCAGCAGTCCGCAGGGGACAGGGGCCTACAATGAGCAGTTCTTC. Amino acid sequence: CASSPQGTGAYNEQFF.

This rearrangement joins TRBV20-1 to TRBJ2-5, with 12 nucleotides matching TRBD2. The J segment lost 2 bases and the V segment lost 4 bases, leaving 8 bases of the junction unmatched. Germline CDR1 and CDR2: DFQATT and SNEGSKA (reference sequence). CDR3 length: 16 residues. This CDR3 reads CSATTSGGPGQETQYF. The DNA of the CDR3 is TGCAGTGCTACGACTAGCGGGGGCCCCGGTCAAGAGACCCAGTACTTC.

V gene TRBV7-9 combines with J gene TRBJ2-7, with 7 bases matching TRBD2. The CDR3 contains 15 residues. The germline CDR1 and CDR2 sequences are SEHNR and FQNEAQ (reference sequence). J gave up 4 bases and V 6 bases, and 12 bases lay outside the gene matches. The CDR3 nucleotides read TGTGCCAGCAGTCCCAGACCGGGGGAGGGGTACGAGCAGTACTTC. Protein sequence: CASSPRPGEGYEQYF. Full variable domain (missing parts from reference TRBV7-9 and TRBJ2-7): DTGVSQNPRHKITKRGQNVTFRCDPISEHNRLYWYRQTLGQGPEFLTYFQNEAQLEKSRLLSDRFSAERPKGSFSTLEIQRTEQGDSAMYLCASSPRPGEGYEQYFGPGTRLTVT.

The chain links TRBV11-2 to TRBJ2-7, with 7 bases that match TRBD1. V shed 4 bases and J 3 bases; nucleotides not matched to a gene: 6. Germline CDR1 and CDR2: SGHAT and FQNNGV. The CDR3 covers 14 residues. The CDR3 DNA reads TGTGCCAGCAGCTACCGGGACAGTTACTACGAGCAGTACTTC. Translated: CASSYRDSYYEQYF.

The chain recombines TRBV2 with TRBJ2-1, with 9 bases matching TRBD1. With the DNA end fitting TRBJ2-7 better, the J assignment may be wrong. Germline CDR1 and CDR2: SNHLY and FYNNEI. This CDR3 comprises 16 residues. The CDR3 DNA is TGTGCCAGCAGGATGACTTCTGGGACAGGGAACTACGAGCAGTACTTC. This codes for CASRMTSGTGNYEQYF.

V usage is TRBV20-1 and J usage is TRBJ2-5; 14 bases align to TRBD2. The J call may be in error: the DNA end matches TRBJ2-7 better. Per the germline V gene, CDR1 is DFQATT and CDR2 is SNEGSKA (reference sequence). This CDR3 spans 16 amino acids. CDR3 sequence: CSAPARLGLAGAEQYF. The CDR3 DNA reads TGCAGTGCTCCCGCACGGCTGGGACTAGCGGGGGCCGAGCAGTACTTC.

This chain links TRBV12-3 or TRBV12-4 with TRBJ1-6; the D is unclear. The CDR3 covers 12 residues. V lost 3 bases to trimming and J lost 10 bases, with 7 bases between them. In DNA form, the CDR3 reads TGTGCCAGCAGTTTGAAAGGATCACCCCTCCACTTT. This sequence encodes CASSLKGSPLHF.

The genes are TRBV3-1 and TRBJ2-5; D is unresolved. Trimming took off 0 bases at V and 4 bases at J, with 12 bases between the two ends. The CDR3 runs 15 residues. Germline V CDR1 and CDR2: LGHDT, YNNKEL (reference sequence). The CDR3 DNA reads TGTGCCAGCAGCCAAGATTCTCGGGTGGTAGAGACCCAGTACTTC. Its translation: CASSQDSRVVETQYF.

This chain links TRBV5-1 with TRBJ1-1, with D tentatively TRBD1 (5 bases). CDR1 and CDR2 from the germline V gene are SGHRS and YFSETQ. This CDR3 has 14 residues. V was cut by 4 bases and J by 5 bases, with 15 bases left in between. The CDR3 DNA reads TGCGCCAGCAGCCCCCGACCCGAGGGGACTGAAGCTTTCTTT. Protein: CASSPRPEGTEAFF.

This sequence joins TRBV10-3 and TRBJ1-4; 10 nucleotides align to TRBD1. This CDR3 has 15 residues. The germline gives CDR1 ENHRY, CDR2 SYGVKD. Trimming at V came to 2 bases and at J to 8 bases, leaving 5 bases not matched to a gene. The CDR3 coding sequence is TGTGCCATCAGTGAGGGGACAGGGGTTCGGGAAAAACTGTTTTTT. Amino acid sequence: CAISEGTGVREKLFF.

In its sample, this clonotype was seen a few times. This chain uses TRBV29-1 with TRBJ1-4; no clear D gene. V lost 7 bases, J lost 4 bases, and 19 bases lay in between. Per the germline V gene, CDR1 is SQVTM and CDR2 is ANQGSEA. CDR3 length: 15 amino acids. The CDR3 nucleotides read TGCAGCGCAGAAAGCGCGGAAGCCGATAATGAAAAACTGTTTTTT. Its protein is CSAESAEADNEKLFF.

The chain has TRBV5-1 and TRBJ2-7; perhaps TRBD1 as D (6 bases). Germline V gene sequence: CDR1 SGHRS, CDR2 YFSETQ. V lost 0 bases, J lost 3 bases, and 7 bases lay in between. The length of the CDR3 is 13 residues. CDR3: CASSLETGYEQYF. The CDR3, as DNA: TGCGCCAGCAGCTTGGAGACAGGCTACGAGCAGTACTTC.

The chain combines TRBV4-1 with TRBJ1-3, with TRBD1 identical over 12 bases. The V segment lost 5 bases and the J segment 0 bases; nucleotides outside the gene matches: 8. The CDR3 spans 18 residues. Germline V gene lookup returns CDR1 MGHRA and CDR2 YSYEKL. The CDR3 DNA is TGCGCCAGCAGCTCAGTGGGGACAGGGGGCCTCTCTGGAAACACCATATATTTT. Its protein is CASSSVGTGGLSGNTIYF.